Here is one T cell receptor (beta chain) with its context. The CDR3 end falls 3 residues outside the read, so it is completed with the germline J gene. These data come from a study of T cells in women clearing cervical HPV infection. This CDR3 is built from 18 residues. From germline, CDR1 is DFQATT and CDR2 SNEGSKA (reference sequence). V lost 3 bases, J lost 3 bases, and 19 bases stayed unmatched. TCRdb's table, derived via immunoSEQ multiplex PCR, lists solely in-frame clones and lacks some. Listed are about 35,000 clones; around 1.6% falls within the top ten. V gene TRBV20-1 combines with J gene TRBJ1-1, with 7 bases matching TRBD1. The receptor was isolated from a woman aged 18 to 69 with a cervical HPV16 infection that either progressed to CIN3+ or cleared (not recorded which). The source material was blood buffy coat. CDR3 DNA, as far as it was read: TGCAGTGCTAGGGGCCGTCGGACAGGCTCTAGCCCATACACTGAA. It yields the protein CSARGRRTGSSPYTE. In full, the CDR3 reads CSARGRRTGSSPYTEAFF.